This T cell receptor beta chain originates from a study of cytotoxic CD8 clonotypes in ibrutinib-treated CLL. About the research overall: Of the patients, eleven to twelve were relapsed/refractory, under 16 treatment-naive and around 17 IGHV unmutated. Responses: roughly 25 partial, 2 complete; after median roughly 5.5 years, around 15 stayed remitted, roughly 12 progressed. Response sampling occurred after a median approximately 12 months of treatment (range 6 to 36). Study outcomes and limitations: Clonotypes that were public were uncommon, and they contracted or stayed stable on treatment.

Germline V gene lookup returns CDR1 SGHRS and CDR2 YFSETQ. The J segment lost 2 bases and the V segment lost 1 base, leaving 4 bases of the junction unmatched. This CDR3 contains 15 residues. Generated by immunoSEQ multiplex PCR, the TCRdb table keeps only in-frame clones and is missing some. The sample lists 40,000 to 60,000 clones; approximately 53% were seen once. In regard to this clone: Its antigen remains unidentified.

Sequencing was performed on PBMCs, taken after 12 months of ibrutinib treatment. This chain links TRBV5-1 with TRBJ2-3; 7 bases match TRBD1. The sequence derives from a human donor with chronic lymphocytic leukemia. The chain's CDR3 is CASSLNQGDTDTQYF. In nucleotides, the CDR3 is TGCGCCAGCAGCTTGAATCAGGGGGACACAGATACGCAGTATTTT. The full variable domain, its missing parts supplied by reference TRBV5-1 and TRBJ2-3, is KAGVTQTPRYLIKTRGQQVTLSCSPISGHRSVSWYQQTPGQGLQFLFEYFSETQRNKGNFPGRFSGRQFSNSRSEMNVSTLELGDSALYLCASSLNQGDTDTQYFGPGTRLTVL.